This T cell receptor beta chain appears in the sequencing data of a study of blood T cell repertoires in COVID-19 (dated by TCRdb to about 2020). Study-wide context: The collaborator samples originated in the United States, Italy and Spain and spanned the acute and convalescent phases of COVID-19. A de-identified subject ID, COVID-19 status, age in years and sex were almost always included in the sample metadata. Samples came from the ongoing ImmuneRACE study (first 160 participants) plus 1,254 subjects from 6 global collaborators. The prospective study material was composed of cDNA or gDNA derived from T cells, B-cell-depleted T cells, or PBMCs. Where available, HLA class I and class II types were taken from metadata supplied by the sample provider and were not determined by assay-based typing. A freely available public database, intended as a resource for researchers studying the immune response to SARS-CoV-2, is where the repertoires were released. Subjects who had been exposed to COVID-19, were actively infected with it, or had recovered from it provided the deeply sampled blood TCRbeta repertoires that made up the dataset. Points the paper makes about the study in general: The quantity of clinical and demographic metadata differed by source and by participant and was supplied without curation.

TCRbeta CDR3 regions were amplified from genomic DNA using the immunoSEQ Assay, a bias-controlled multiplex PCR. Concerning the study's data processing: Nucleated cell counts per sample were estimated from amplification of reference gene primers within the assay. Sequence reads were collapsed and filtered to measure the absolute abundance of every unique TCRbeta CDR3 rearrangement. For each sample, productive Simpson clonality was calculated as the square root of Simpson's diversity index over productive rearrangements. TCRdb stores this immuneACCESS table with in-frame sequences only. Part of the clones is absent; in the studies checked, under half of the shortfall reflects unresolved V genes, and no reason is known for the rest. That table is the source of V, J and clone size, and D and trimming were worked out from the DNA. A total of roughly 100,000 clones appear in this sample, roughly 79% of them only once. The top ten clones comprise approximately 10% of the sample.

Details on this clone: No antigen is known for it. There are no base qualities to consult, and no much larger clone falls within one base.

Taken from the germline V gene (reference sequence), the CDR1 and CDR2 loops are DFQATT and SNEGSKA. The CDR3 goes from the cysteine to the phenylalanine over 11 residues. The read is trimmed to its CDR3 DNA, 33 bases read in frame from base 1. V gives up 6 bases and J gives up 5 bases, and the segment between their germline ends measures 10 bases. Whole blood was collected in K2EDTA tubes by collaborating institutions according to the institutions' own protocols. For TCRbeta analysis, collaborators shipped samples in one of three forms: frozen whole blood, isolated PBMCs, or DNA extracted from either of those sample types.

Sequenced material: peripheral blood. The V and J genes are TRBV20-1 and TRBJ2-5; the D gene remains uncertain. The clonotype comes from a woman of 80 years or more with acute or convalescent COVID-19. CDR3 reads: CSATTRETQYF. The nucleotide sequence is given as TGCAGTGCAACGACTCGGGAGACCCAGTACTTC.